The entry below gives a single T cell receptor (beta chain) sequence along with its context. What it binds is not known. The data stem from a study of T cell responses to AZD1222 COVID-19 vaccine. Notes on the study in general: The peak T cell response came first, and repertoires were sampled only after it. Vaccine-associated CD4 TCRs ranged over spike, dominating at 160-218 and 743-854. Donors were mostly white British, more females; clonal diversity possibly underestimated. Baseline testing showed seropositivity in only five to seven AZD1222 recipients.

The CDR3 loop spans 13 amino acids. Trimming took off 3 bases at V and 3 bases at J, with 8 bases between the two ends. CDR1 SGHTA and CDR2 FQGNSA come from the germline V gene. The assay was immunoSEQ multiplex PCR, and TCRdb's table has in-frame clones only and misses some. The sample yields 69,000 or so clones, 70% to 90% seen once. This specimen was peripheral blood, taken 28 days after the second dose of the MenACWY control vaccine. This rearrangement joins TRBV7-2 to TRBJ1-2; D is perhaps TRBD1 (5 bases). This TCR came from an adult who received the MenACWY meningococcal vaccine as a control. Here the CDR3 reads CASSLGRDYGYTF. The CDR3 bases are TGTGCCAGCAGCTTGGGCAGGGACTATGGCTACACCTTC.